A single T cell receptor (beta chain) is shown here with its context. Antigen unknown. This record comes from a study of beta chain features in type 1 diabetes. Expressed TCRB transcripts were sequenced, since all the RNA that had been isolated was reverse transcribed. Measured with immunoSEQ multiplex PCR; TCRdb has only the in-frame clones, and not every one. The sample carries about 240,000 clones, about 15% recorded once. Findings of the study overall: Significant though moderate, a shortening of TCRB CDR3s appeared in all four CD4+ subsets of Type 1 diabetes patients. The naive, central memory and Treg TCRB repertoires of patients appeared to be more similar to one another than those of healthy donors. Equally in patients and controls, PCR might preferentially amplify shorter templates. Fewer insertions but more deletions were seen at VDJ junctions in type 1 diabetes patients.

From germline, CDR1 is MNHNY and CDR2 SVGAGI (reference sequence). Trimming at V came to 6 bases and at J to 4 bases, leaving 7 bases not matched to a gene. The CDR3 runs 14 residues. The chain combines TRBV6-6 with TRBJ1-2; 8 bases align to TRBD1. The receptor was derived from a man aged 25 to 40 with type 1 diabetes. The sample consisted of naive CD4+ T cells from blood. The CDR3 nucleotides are TGTGCCAGCAGCACAGGACAGGGTAGCTATGGCTACACCTTC. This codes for CASSTGQGSYGYTF.